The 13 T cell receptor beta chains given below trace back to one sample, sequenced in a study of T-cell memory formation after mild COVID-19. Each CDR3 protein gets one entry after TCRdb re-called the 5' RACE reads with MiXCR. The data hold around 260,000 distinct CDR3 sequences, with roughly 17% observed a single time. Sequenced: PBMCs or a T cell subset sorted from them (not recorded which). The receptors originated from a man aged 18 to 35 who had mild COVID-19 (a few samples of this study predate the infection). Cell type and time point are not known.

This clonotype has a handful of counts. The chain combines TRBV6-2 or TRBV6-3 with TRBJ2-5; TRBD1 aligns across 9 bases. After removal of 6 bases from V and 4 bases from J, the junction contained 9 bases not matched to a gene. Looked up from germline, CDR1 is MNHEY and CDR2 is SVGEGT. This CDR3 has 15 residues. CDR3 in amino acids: CASRGQGPPVETQYF. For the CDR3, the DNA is TGTGCCAGCAGGGGACAGGGTCCACCCGTAGAGACCCAGTACTTC.

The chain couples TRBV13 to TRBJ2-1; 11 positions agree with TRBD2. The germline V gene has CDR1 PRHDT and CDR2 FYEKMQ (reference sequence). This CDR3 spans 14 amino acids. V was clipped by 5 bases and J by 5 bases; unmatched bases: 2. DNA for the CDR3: TGTGCCAGCAGCGTTAGCGGGGGGGACAATGAGCAGTTCTTC. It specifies CASSVSGGDNEQFF.

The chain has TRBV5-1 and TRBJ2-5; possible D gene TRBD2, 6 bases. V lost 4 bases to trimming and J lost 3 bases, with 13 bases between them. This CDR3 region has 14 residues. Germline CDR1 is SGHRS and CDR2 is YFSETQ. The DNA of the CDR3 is TGCGCCAGCAGCCCAGTTCGCGGGAAAGAGACCCAGTACTTC. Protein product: CASSPVRGKETQYF.

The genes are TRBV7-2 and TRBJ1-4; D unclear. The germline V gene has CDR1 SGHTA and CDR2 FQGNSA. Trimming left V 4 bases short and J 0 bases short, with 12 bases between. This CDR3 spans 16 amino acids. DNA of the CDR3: TGTGCCAGCAGCTCCCATGGCGGGGCAACTAATGAAAAACTGTTTTTT. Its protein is CASSSHGGATNEKLFF.

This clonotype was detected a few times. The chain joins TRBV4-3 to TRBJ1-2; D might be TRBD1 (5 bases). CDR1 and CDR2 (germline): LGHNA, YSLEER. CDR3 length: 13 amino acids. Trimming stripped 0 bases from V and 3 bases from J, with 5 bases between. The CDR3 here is CASSQDRDYGYTF. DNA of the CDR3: TGCGCCAGCAGCCAAGACAGGGACTATGGCTACACCTTC.

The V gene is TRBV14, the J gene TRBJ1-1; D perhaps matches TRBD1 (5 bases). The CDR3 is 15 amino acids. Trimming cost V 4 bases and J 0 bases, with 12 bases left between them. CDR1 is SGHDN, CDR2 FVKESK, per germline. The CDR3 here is CASSLRQPVNTEAFF. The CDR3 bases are TGTGCCAGCAGCCTCCGACAGCCGGTGAACACTGAAGCTTTCTTT.

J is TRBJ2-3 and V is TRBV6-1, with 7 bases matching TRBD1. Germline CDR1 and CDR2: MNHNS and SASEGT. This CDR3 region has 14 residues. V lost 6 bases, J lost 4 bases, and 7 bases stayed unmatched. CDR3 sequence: CASRQGVGADTQYF. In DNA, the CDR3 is TGTGCCAGCAGGCAGGGGGTGGGCGCAGATACGCAGTATTTT.

Written as DNA, the CDR3 is TGTGCCAGCAGCCCCACCCGGGACGGCCACTACAATGAGCAGTTCTTC. Translating it yields CASSPTRDGHYNEQFF. This chain links TRBV3-1 with TRBJ2-1; tentatively, D is TRBD1 or TRBD2 (5 bases each). Germline CDR1 reads LGHDT; CDR2 reads YNNKEL (reference sequence). Trimming cost V 4 bases and J 3 bases, with 16 bases left between them. CDR3 length: 16 residues.

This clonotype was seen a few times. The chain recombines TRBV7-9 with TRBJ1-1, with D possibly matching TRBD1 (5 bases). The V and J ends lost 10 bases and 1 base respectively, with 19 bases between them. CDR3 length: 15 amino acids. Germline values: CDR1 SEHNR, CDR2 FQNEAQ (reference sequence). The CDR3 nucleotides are TGTGCCACCGGTTTGGAGGGGCGGCCGAACACTGAAGCTTTCTTT. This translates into CATGLEGRPNTEAFF.

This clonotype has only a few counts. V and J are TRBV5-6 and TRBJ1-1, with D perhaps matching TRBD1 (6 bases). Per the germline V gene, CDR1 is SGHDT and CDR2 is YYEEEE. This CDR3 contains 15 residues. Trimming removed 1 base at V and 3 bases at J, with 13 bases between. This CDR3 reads CASSLYGRGDTEAFF. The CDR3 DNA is TGTGCCAGCAGCTTGTACGGGAGGGGGGACACTGAAGCTTTCTTT.

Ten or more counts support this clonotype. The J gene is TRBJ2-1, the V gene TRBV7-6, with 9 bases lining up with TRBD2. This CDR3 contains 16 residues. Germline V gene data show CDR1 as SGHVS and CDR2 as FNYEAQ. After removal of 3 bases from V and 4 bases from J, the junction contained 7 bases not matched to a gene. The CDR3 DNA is TGTGCCAGCAGCTTTGGCGGGGGGGCGAGGTACAATGAGCAGTTCTTC. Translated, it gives CASSFGGGARYNEQFF.

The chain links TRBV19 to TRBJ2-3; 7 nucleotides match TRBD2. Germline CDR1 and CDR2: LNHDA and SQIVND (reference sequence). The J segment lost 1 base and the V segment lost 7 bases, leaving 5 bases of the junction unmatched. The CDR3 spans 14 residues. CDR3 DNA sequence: TGTGCCAGTAAGGACCTAGCGGGCACAGATACGCAGTATTTT. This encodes CASKDLAGTDTQYF.

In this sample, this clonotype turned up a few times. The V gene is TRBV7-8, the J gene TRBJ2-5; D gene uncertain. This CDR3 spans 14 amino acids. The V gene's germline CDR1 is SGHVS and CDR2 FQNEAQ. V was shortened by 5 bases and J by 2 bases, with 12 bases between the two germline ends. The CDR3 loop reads CASSPPRLQETQYF. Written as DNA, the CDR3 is TGTGCCAGCAGCCCACCCAGACTGCAAGAGACCCAGTACTTC.